This T cell receptor (beta chain) appears in the sequencing data of a study of shared clonotypes between healthy human individuals. Study-wide points: An anticipated effect of sequencing depth on clonotype sharing among donors was recognized.

Remarks on this clone: Its antigen is not identified.

CD45RO-negative, CCR7-positively selected cells formed the naive CD8 fraction, excluding terminally differentiated effector memory CD45RA+ cells. Method: immunoSEQ multiplex PCR; TCRdb's copy keeps in-frame clones and lacks some. The repertoire includes about 680,000 clones, roughly 94% of them detected once, and 24% sits in the top ten. The sequenced material came from naive CD8+ T cells sorted from blood. The TCR comes from a man aged 25 to 40 in good health.

The CDR3 nucleotides are TGCAGCGTTGACTTGGCTAGCGGGGGAGGGTCCTTCTACAATGAGCAGTTCTTC. It codes for CSVDLASGGGSFYNEQFF. The chain combines TRBV29-1 with TRBJ2-1, with 10 bases aligning to TRBD2. This CDR3 is 18 amino acids long. The V gene's germline CDR1 is SQVTM and CDR2 ANQGSEA. V gave up 3 bases and J gave up 3 bases; unmatched junction bases: 14.